Listed below are T cell receptor beta chains from one sample, sequenced in a study of PD-L1 blockade in urothelial cancer. TCRdb's copy holds only in-frame clones and misses some; the assay was immunoSEQ multiplex PCR. This sample has tens of thousands of clones, with 85% found just once. Sequenced here: PBMCs, sampled around atezolizumab (anti-PD-L1) treatment. These receptors were obtained from a man between 65 and 85 years old with urothelial cancer. Each CDR3 is given with its conserved first and last residue. D genes are given only for firm matches. The size field is filled for only some rows; it gives once, few, many or a size class.

v_call,clone_size,j_call,d_call,cdr3_nt,cdr3_aa
TRBV19,NA,TRBJ1-2,NA,TGTGCCAGTAGTAATCCTAACAGGGGCTACACCTTC,CASSNPNRGYTF
TRBV4-1,NA,TRBJ2-5,TRBD2,TGCGCCAGCAGCCAAGATTGGTCTAGCGGGAGAGTTGATGAGACCCAGTACTTC,CASSQDWSSGRVDETQYF
TRBV6-1,few,TRBJ1-2,TRBD1,TGTGCCAGCAGTGAACGGACAGGGATTAACTATGGCTACACCTTC,CASSERTGINYGYTF
TRBV18,NA,TRBJ2-1,NA,TGTGCCAGCTCACCACCCTCAGCGAGAGGAGCCCACAATGAGCAGTTCTTC,CASSPPSARGAHNEQFF
TRBV5-1,NA,TRBJ1-4,NA,TGCGCCAGCGCCTCCCAAGGGGCTTGGGATGAAAAACTGTTTTTT,CASASQGAWDEKLFF
TRBV28,NA,TRBJ2-7,NA,TGTGCCAGCAGTTTACCCGGGACGGGGGCCTACGAGCAGTACTTC,CASSLPGTGAYEQYF
TRBV5-1,NA,TRBJ1-1,TRBD1,TGCGCCAGCAGCCCAGACAGGGGGGGCACTGAAGCTTTCTTT,CASSPDRGGTEAFF
TRBV6-1,NA,TRBJ2-3,NA,TGTGCCAGCAGTGAAGACGAGCACAGATACGCGTATTTT,CASSEDEHRYAYF
TRBV4-2,NA,TRBJ2-7,TRBD2,TGTGCCAGCAGCCAAGATGCCAGCGGGACCGTCTACGAGCAGTACTTC,CASSQDASGTVYEQYF
TRBV7-9,NA,TRBJ1-2,TRBD1,TGTGCCAGCAGCTACACCGGGACAGGGAACGGCTACACCTTC,CASSYTGTGNGYTF
TRBV5-1,NA,TRBJ1-1,NA,TGCGCCAGCAGGGAGACTACCATGACTCTTGGGGCTTTCTTT,CASRETTMTLGAFF
TRBV5-1,NA,TRBJ2-3,TRBD1,TGCGCCAGCAGCCCCTACTCCCCCACGGGACAGGGAAGAATCGGCACAGATACGCAGTATTTT,CASSPYSPTGQGRIGTDTQYF
TRBV11-2,once,TRBJ1-5,NA,TGTGCCAGCAGCCCAGATAGCAATCAGCCCCAGCATTTT,CASSPDSNQPQHF
TRBV28,NA,TRBJ1-1,NA,TGTGCCAGCAGTTTCCCCTCCGGCGGGAGGGGCACTGAAGCTTTCTTT,CASSFPSGGRGTEAFF
TRBV6-1,NA,TRBJ2-7,TRBD1,TGTGCCAGCAGTGACACAGGGGGGCCCTACGAGCAGTACTTC,CASSDTGGPYEQYF
TRBV7-8,NA,TRBJ2-7,NA,TGTGCCAGCAGCTTACGGATCAGCGGGTCCTACGAGCAGTACTTC,CASSLRISGSYEQYF
TRBV19,NA,TRBJ2-2,TRBD2,TGTGCCAGTAGTATAAGATCCGAAAGGGAGGGCACCGGGGAGCTGTTTTTT,CASSIRSEREGTGELFF
TRBV18,NA,TRBJ2-4,TRBD1,TGTGCCAGCTCAATGACAGGGGTTGAAAACATTCAGTACTTC,CASSMTGVENIQYF
TRBV4-2,NA,TRBJ1-2,NA,TGTGCCAGCAGCCAAGATCCGGCCGGGGGGCTAAGTGGCTACACCTTC,CASSQDPAGGLSGYTF
TRBV5-1,NA,TRBJ2-7,NA,TGCGCCAGCAGCTTGGTTGGGGGGTCCCTTAAAGAGCAGTACTTC,CASSLVGGSLKEQYF
TRBV29-1,NA,TRBJ2-1,TRBD1,TGCAGCGTTGAAGGGACAGGGCAGTTGGTTGAGCAGTTCTTC,CSVEGTGQLVEQFF
TRBV2,NA,TRBJ2-5,NA,TGTGCCAGCAAGGCCGCCTACCAGGGGGAGACCCAGTACTTC,CASKAAYQGETQYF
TRBV29-1,NA,TRBJ2-1,NA,TGCAGCGTTGAAGATCAGGAAGGGGCGTCGCAGTTCTTC,CSVEDQEGASQFF
TRBV5-4,NA,TRBJ2-1,NA,TGTGCCAGCAGCCCCCCGGGTATTTCCTACAATGAGCAGTTCTTC,CASSPPGISYNEQFF
TRBV28,NA,TRBJ1-2,TRBD1,TGTGCCAGCAGTAGCCAGGGGGCGGATAACTATGGCTACACCTTC,CASSSQGADNYGYTF
TRBV5-5,NA,TRBJ2-7,NA,TGTGCCAGCAGAGCTGACGGGGACGAGCAGTACTTC,CASRADGDEQYF
TRBV4-1,few,TRBJ1-2,NA,TGCGCCAGCAGCCCGAGACGTGGGAGGTATGGCTACACCTTC,CASSPRRGRYGYTF
TRBV5-6,once,TRBJ2-1,TRBD2,TGTGCCAGCAGCCCCGCCGGGACTAGCGGAATAATTGAGCAGTTCTTC,CASSPAGTSGIIEQFF
TRBV5-1,NA,TRBJ2-2,NA,TGCGCCAGCAGCTTGGAGTTGGGGGCGCAGCTGTTTTTT,CASSLELGAQLFF
TRBV20-1,NA,TRBJ1-5,NA,TGCAGTGCTAGAGAGGAGTGGACCCAGCATTTT,CSAREEWTQHF
TRBV9,NA,TRBJ2-4,NA,TGTGCCAGCAGCGCCCAGGCTCTCCAAAACATTCAGTACTTC,CASSAQALQNIQYF
TRBV7-8,NA,TRBJ2-5,TRBD2,TGTGCCAGCGTCCGGGGTAGCGGGAGGTTCGGGGTAGAGACCCAGTACTTC,CASVRGSGRFGVETQYF
TRBV5-1,NA,TRBJ1-1,NA,TGCGCCAGCAGCTTGGAGGGAGCTGAAGCTTTCTTT,CASSLEGAEAFF
TRBV2,NA,TRBJ2-5,TRBD1,TGTGCCAGCAGTGAACAGGGACAGGGAGGGGAGACCCAGTACTTC,CASSEQGQGGETQYF
TRBV7-2,NA,TRBJ1-2,TRBD1,TGTGCCAGCAGCCCCGGGACAGGGACCTATGGCTACACCTTC,CASSPGTGTYGYTF
TRBV15,once,TRBJ2-3,NA,TGTGCCACCAGCAGCCCGTGGGGACTCGATGCCTTGGGCACAGATACGCAGTATTTT,CATSSPWGLDALGTDTQYF
TRBV6-1,NA,TRBJ2-5,TRBD1,TGTGCCAGCAGTGAGGTGACAGGGGGCCGAGAGACCCAGTACTTC,CASSEVTGGRETQYF